These 22 T cell receptor beta chains originate from one sample sequenced in a study of T cell responses to AZD1222 COVID-19 vaccine. The assay was immunoSEQ multiplex PCR, and TCRdb's table has in-frame clones only and misses some. The sample shows about 90,000 clones, about 85% of them seen only once. Specimen: peripheral blood, collected 28 days after the second AZD1222 dose. These receptors were collected from an adult who received the AZD1222 COVID-19 vaccine.

This rearrangement joins TRBV2 to TRBJ1-1; the D is unclear. Germline CDR1 SNHLY, CDR2 FYNNEI. V dropped 7 bases and J dropped 3 bases, with 6 bases sitting between them. The length of the CDR3 is 11 residues. The CDR3 DNA follows: TGTGCCAGCAAGGCATACACTGAAGCTTTCTTT. This gives the protein CASKAYTEAFF.

V usage is TRBV18 and J usage is TRBJ1-4; tentatively, D is TRBD1 (5 bases). Trimming pared 4 bases from V and 0 bases from J, leaving 12 bases between. This CDR3 has 16 amino acids. Germline assignment: CDR1 KGHSH and CDR2 LQKENI. The CDR3 coding sequence is TGTGCCAGCTCACAAAGACAGCTAGCAACTAATGAAAAACTGTTTTTT. Protein sequence: CASSQRQLATNEKLFF. The whole variable domain, remainder taken from reference TRBV18 and TRBJ1-4, is NAGVMQNPRHLVRRRGQEARLRCSPMKGHSHVYWYRQLPEEGLKFMVYLQKENIIDESGMPKERFSAEFPKEGPSILRIQQVVRGDSAAYFCASSQRQLATNEKLFFGSGTQLSVL.

The sample holds a few counts of this clone. The CDR3 loop is CASSMDRVGGYTF. In DNA form, the CDR3 reads TGTGCCAGCAGCATGGACAGGGTGGGTGGCTACACCTTC. The chain has TRBV7-2 and TRBJ1-2; 8 nucleotides agree with TRBD1. Germline assignment: CDR1 SGHTA and CDR2 FQGNSA. CDR3 length: 13 amino acids. The J segment lost 7 bases and the V segment lost 5 bases, leaving 6 bases of the junction unmatched.

This clone came up a few times. This chain links TRBV7-9 with TRBJ2-2, with unresolved D. The CDR3 contains 15 residues. Per germline, CDR1 SEHNR and CDR2 FQNEAQ (reference sequence). V was shortened by 4 bases and J by 2 bases, with 11 bases between the two germline ends. The CDR3 sequence is CASSSRRLNTGELFF. CDR3 coding DNA: TGTGCCAGCAGCTCCCGCCGGCTAAACACCGGGGAGCTGTTTTTT. Combining the CDR3 with reference TRBV7-9 and TRBJ2-2 gives the whole variable domain DTGVSQNPRHKITKRGQNVTFRCDPISEHNRLYWYRQTLGQGPEFLTYFQNEAQLEKSRLLSDRFSAERPKGSFSTLEIQRTEQGDSAMYLCASSSRRLNTGELFFGEGSRLTVL.

This sequence joins TRBV19 and TRBJ2-1; TRBD2 matches at 14 bases. Trimming cost V 6 bases and J 6 bases; bases outside gene matches: 10. CDR3 size: 17 residues. CDR1 and CDR2 (germline): LNHDA, SQIVND (reference sequence). CDR3: CASRGPRTSGGPNEQFF. CDR3 nucleotide sequence: TGTGCCAGTAGGGGGCCCCGGACTAGCGGGGGGCCCAATGAGCAGTTCTTC.

This chain links TRBV6-2 or TRBV6-3 with TRBJ2-1; D might be TRBD1 (6 bases). Germline V lookup: CDR1 MNHEY, CDR2 SVGEGT. The CDR3 has 14 amino acids. Trimming removed 4 bases from V and 7 bases from J, with 14 bases in between. Here the CDR3 reads CASSSPSGANEQFF. CDR3 DNA: TGTGCCAGCAGTTCCCCTTCAGGGGCGAATGAGCAGTTCTTC.

V is TRBV5-1 and J is TRBJ1-1; no reliable D call. Trimming removed 5 bases from V and 1 base from J, with 18 bases in between. From germline, CDR1 is SGHRS and CDR2 YFSETQ. The CDR3 is 16 amino acids. The DNA for the CDR3 is TGCGCCAGCAGACGTAGACCGGGCCCTAAGAACACTGAAGCTTTCTTT. It is translated as CASRRRPGPKNTEAFF.

The V call is TRBV9, the J call TRBJ2-2; D gene ambiguous. The CDR3 loop spans 12 amino acids. V lost 3 bases, J lost 1 base, and 1 base lay in between. CDR1 and CDR2 from the germline V gene are SGDLS and YYNGEE. The DNA of the CDR3 is TGTGCCAGCAGCGAGAACACCGGGGAGCTGTTTTTT. Translation: CASSENTGELFF.

The V and J genes are TRBV7-9 and TRBJ1-4, with no clear D. Germline V lookup: CDR1 SEHNR, CDR2 FQNEAQ (reference sequence). The V end was cut by 5 bases, the J end by 5 bases, with 12 bases between. The CDR3 consists of 14 residues. CDR3 DNA sequence: TGTGCCAGCAGCCAAGGTGATTCCAATGAAAAACTGTTTTTT. This translates into CASSQGDSNEKLFF.

This clone occurred once. The gene calls are TRBV2 and TRBJ1-2, with TRBD1 matching over 7 bases. J lost 5 bases, V lost 3 bases, and 9 bases had no gene match. Germline-derived CDR1 and CDR2 are SNHLY and FYNNEI. The CDR3 contains 15 residues. In nucleotides, the CDR3 is TGTGCCAGCAGTGACGGGACAGTGACGCGGTATGGCTACACCTTC. Its translation is CASSDGTVTRYGYTF.

V and J are TRBV18 and TRBJ2-5, with 8 positions matching TRBD2. The J segment lost 1 base and the V segment lost 3 bases, leaving 7 bases of the junction unmatched. Germline V gives CDR1 KGHSH, CDR2 LQKENI. There are 16 residues in the CDR3. CDR3 sequence reads: CASSPQRTSSQETQYF. In DNA, the CDR3 is TGTGCCAGCTCACCTCAAAGGACTAGCAGCCAAGAGACCCAGTACTTC.

The rearrangement uses TRBV9 and TRBJ1-2, with D perhaps matching TRBD1 (5 bases). This CDR3 is 15 amino acids long. The germline V gene encodes CDR1 SGDLS and CDR2 YYNGEE. Trimming left V 0 bases short and J 4 bases short, with 13 bases between. The CDR3 sequence: CASSVGSREGYGYTF. The CDR3 DNA is TGTGCCAGCAGCGTAGGGAGCAGGGAGGGCTATGGCTACACCTTC.

This clone was found once. V is TRBV25-1 and J is TRBJ1-2; D may be TRBD1 (5 bases). V was clipped by 0 bases and J by 3 bases, with 8 bases between them. The CDR3 covers 14 residues. The germline V gene encodes CDR1 MGHDK and CDR2 SYGVNS. The CDR3, as DNA: TGTGCCAGCAGTGAATATAAGGGGCACTATGGCTACACCTTC. It specifies CASSEYKGHYGYTF.

This rearrangement joins TRBV4-1 to TRBJ2-3; 12 bases agree with TRBD2. Germline lookup yields CDR1 MGHRA and CDR2 YSYEKL. This CDR3 has 19 amino acids. Trimming took 4 bases from V and 0 from J; bases not matched to a gene: 11. In nucleotides, the CDR3 is TGCGCCAGCAGCCGCCGACTAGCGGGGGATCAAACCAGCACAGATACGCAGTATTTT. Protein product: CASSRRLAGDQTSTDTQYF.

The chain links TRBV5-1 to TRBJ2-3; 8 positions match TRBD2. The ends lost 6 bases at V and 2 bases at J; junction bases unmatched: 5. The CDR3 consists of 14 residues. The germline V gene encodes CDR1 SGHRS and CDR2 YFSETQ. CDR3 sequence (DNA): TGCGCCAGCAACATAGCGGGAACCACAGATACGCAGTATTTT. Translation gives CASNIAGTTDTQYF. Using reference TRBV5-1 and TRBJ2-3 for the parts outside the CDR3, the full variable domain is KAGVTQTPRYLIKTRGQQVTLSCSPISGHRSVSWYQQTPGQGLQFLFEYFSETQRNKGNFPGRFSGRQFSNSRSEMNVSTLELGDSALYLCASNIAGTTDTQYFGPGTRLTVL.

The chain has TRBV7-2 and TRBJ1-5; tentative D call: TRBD1 (6 bases). The CDR3 extends over 14 amino acids. The V and J ends lost 1 base and 6 bases respectively, with 10 bases between them. The V gene's germline CDR1 is SGHTA and CDR2 FQGNSA. The CDR3 reads CASSLGTGSQPQHF. The DNA of the CDR3 is TGTGCCAGCAGCTTAGGCACAGGGAGTCAGCCCCAGCATTTT. The complete variable domain, with remaining parts taken from reference TRBV7-2 and TRBJ1-5, reads GAGVSQSPSNKVTEKGKDVELRCDPISGHTALYWYRQSLGQGLEFLIYFQGNSAPDKSGLPSDRFSAERTGGSVSTLTIQRTQQEDSAVYLCASSLGTGSQPQHFGDGTRLSIL.

The CDR3 loop is CASSVRTGLTGANVLTF. The CDR3 nucleotides are TGTGCCAGCAGTGTAAGGACAGGGCTGACTGGGGCCAACGTCCTGACTTTC. The V gene is TRBV2, the J gene TRBJ2-6; 8 nucleotides align to TRBD1. Germline trimming cut 4 bases from V and 2 bases from J; bases unmatched to any gene: 7. CDR1 and CDR2 from the germline V gene are SNHLY and FYNNEI. The CDR3 totals 17 residues. Drawing the rest from reference TRBV2 and TRBJ2-6, the complete variable domain is EPEVTQTPSHQVTQMGQEVILRCVPISNHLYFYWYRQILGQKVEFLVSFYNNEISEKSEIFDDQFSVERPDGSNFTLKIRSTKLEDSAMYFCASSVRTGLTGANVLTFGAGSRLTVL.

The rearrangement uses TRBV7-8 and TRBJ2-5, with 7 bases that match TRBD1. Germline V gene data show CDR1 as SGHVS and CDR2 as FQNEAQ. The CDR3 totals 12 residues. V was clipped by 1 base and J by 7 bases; unmatched bases: 0. CDR3 residues: CASSLDRGTQYF. CDR3 coding DNA: TGTGCCAGCAGCTTAGACAGGGGGACCCAGTACTTC.

CDR3 amino acids: CASSSSPTGIETYGYTF. In nucleotides, the CDR3 is TGTGCCAGCAGCTCGAGCCCGACAGGGATAGAAACCTATGGCTACACCTTC. V gene TRBV28 combines with J gene TRBJ1-2; 7 bases agree with TRBD1. The CDR3 runs 17 residues. The germline CDR1 and CDR2 sequences are MDHEN and SYDVKM. V lost 6 bases, J lost 4 bases, and 17 bases stayed unmatched.

This clone was seen just once. The chain joins TRBV6-1 to TRBJ2-4, with D maybe TRBD1 (5 bases). The CDR3 length is 15 residues. Trimming shortened V by 3 bases and J by 1 base, and 10 bases separated the two germline ends. Germline V gene sequence: CDR1 MNHNS, CDR2 SASEGT. CDR3 sequence: CASSEPGPAKNIQYF. The CDR3 nucleotides read TGTGCCAGCAGTGAGCCAGGGCCGGCCAAAAACATTCAGTACTTC.

The chain is built from TRBV4-2 and TRBJ2-5; the D gene is possibly TRBD1 (6 bases). This CDR3 spans 17 amino acids. Germline CDR1 reads LGHNA; CDR2 reads YNFKEQ. Trimming shortened V by 3 bases and J by 2 bases, and 19 bases separated the two germline ends. The CDR3 nucleotides read TGTGCCAGCAGCCAGAATTTGGACAGTCTTGGGCAAGAGACCCAGTACTTC. Translation: CASSQNLDSLGQETQYF.

The J gene is TRBJ2-7, the V gene TRBV24-1; 14 bases match TRBD2. The CDR3 has 16 residues. The V segment lost 5 bases and the J segment 4 bases; nucleotides outside the gene matches: 6. Germline-derived CDR1 and CDR2 are KGHDR and SFDVKD. Here the CDR3 DNA reads TGTGCCACCAGTGCCGGGACTAGCGGGAGTCGGTACGAGCAGTACTTC. Translating it yields CATSAGTSGSRYEQYF.